Presented here are 22 T cell receptor beta chains from one specimen sequenced in a study of response to subunit inactivated influenza vaccine. TCRdb processed the RT-PCR reads anew with MiXCR; each CDR3 protein has one entry. This table holds over 150,000 distinct CDR3 sequences, 13% to 15% found once. Sequenced material: CD8+ T cells sorted from PBMCs, taken roughly 5 days after vaccination. All receptors derive from a man aged 45-60 years who received an inactivated influenza vaccine.

This clonotype was seen more than once but under ten times. The V gene is TRBV2, the J gene TRBJ2-7; TRBD2 matches 8 bases. J gave up 6 bases and V 6 bases, and 10 bases lay outside the gene matches. This CDR3 contains 14 residues. In germline, CDR1 is SNHLY, CDR2 FYNNEI. The CDR3 sequence is CASRITAGGGEQYF. CDR3 DNA sequence: TGTGCCAGCAGGATAACTGCGGGAGGAGGCGAGCAGTACTTC.

This clonotype was picked up a small number of times. The V call is TRBV29-1, the J call TRBJ1-3; no clear D. CDR1 is SQVTM and CDR2 is ANQGSEA in the germline V gene. V was clipped by 3 bases and J by 4 bases, with 4 bases between them. The CDR3 spans 11 residues. The CDR3 DNA reads TGCAGCGTTGACGTAGGAAACACCATATATTTT. Translating gives CSVDVGNTIYF. Full variable domain (missing parts from reference TRBV29-1 and TRBJ1-3): SAVISQKPSRDICQRGTSLTIQCQVDSQVTMMFWYRQQPGQSLTLIATANQGSEATYESGFVIDKFPISRPNLTFSTLTVSNMSPEDSSIYLCSVDVGNTIYFGEGSWLTVV.

CDR3 in amino acids: CASSYWLAENTGELFF. CDR3 nucleotide sequence: TGTGCCAGCAGTTACTGGCTAGCGGAGAACACCGGGGAGCTGTTTTTT. J is TRBJ2-2 and V is TRBV6-5; 7 nucleotides align to TRBD2. This CDR3 spans 16 amino acids. Germline CDR1 and CDR2: MNHEY and SVGAGI. V gave up 1 base and J gave up 1 base; unmatched junction bases: 3.

This clonotype was counted a few times. CDR3 coding DNA: TGCAGTGCTAGAGTTGAGAGGAGAGGGCCAGCTAACTATGGCTACACCTTC. Protein sequence: CSARVERRGPANYGYTF. This chain joins TRBV20-1 and TRBJ1-2; D is unresolved. Germline assignment: CDR1 DFQATT and CDR2 SNEGSKA (reference sequence). CDR3 size: 17 residues. Trimming pared 1 base from V and 0 bases from J, leaving 18 bases between.

The rearrangement links TRBV7-2 to TRBJ1-2; a weak D match, TRBD1 (5 bases). Germline loops: CDR1 SGHTA, CDR2 FQGNSA. The CDR3 runs 13 residues. V lost 8 bases and J lost 0, with 10 bases in between. This CDR3 reads CASGDGANYGYTF. DNA for the CDR3: TGTGCCAGCGGGGACGGAGCTAACTATGGCTACACCTTC.

The sample holds a few counts of this clonotype. The chain carries TRBV9 and TRBJ1-1; 11 nucleotides match TRBD1. This CDR3 has 16 amino acids. J was trimmed by 5 bases and V by 3 bases; bases with no gene match: 9. Per germline, CDR1 SGDLS and CDR2 YYNGEE. The CDR3 sequence is CASSEWTGGLGTEAFF. CDR3 in DNA: TGTGCCAGCAGCGAGTGGACAGGGGGCTTAGGAACTGAAGCTTTCTTT.

The sample holds many counts of this clonotype. The chain employs TRBV7-9 and TRBJ1-1; D is undetermined. The germline gives CDR1 SEHNR, CDR2 FQNEAQ (reference sequence). The CDR3 is 12 residues long. V was shortened by 1 base and J by 7 bases, with 7 bases between the two germline ends. CDR3: CASSLGRLEAFF. In DNA form, the CDR3 reads TGTGCCAGCAGCTTAGGGCGGCTTGAAGCTTTCTTT.

This clonotype was seen many times. The genes are TRBV6-6 and TRBJ2-7; D not resolved. The CDR3 runs 12 residues. CDR1 MNHNY and CDR2 SVGAGI come from the germline V gene (reference sequence). Trimming stripped 0 bases from V and 6 bases from J, with 6 bases between. The CDR3, as DNA: TGTGCCAGCAGTTACTCGATCGCCGAGCAGTACTTC. Amino acids: CASSYSIAEQYF.

This chain connects TRBV12-3 or TRBV12-4 to TRBJ2-3; tentatively, D is TRBD2 (5 bases). Trimming stripped 3 bases from V and 4 bases from J, with 14 bases between. This CDR3 spans 15 amino acids. In nucleotides, the CDR3 is TGTGCCAGCAGTTTGTTTCGGGGTAGGGCAGATACGCAGTATTTT. Amino acids: CASSLFRGRADTQYF.

A few counts support this clonotype. The genes are TRBV20-1 and TRBJ2-7; D remains ambiguous. Per germline, CDR1 DFQATT and CDR2 SNEGSKA (reference sequence). The CDR3 is made up of 18 amino acids. Trimming removed 0 bases from V and 2 bases from J, with 23 bases in between. CDR3 sequence: CSARDLGSSGYNPYEQYF. CDR3 DNA: TGCAGTGCTAGAGATCTCGGCAGTTCCGGTTACAACCCCTACGAGCAGTACTTC.

This sequence joins TRBV4-3 and TRBJ2-3; D gene uncertain. Germline V gene sequence: CDR1 LGHNA, CDR2 YSLEER. V was pared by 0 bases and J by 0 bases, with 13 bases between. The CDR3 spans 17 residues. CDR3 sequence reads: CASSQDGARSSTDTQYF. The CDR3, as DNA: TGCGCCAGCAGCCAAGACGGAGCGCGGTCTAGCACAGATACGCAGTATTTT.

Details on this clonotype: A junction end diverges from the germline sequence, so it may reflect a read error. This sequence joins TRBV7-7 and TRBJ2-3; 8 bases line up with TRBD2. CDR1 is SSHAT and CDR2 is FNYEAQ in the germline V gene (reference sequence). CDR3 size: 16 residues. CDR3 region: CASSFPGLGATDTQYF. CDR3 sequence (DNA): TGTGCTAGCAGCTTCCCGGGACTAGGCGCCACAGATACGCAGTATTTT.

This clonotype has a handful of counts. The chain combines TRBV28 with TRBJ2-1; TRBD2 agrees at 8 bases. This CDR3 spans 14 amino acids. V lost 3 bases, J lost 5 bases, and 3 bases stayed unmatched. CDR1 is MDHEN, CDR2 SYDVKM, per germline. The CDR3, as DNA: TGTGCCAGCAGTTTGGGGACTAGAAACAATGAGCAGTTCTTC. Translated, it gives CASSLGTRNNEQFF.

This clonotype has more than one count but fewer than ten. The rearrangement joins TRBV6-2 or TRBV6-3 to TRBJ1-2; TRBD1 matches 8 bases. The junction had 6 bases not matched to a gene; V was cut back by 6 bases and J by 0 bases. The germline V gene has CDR1 MNHEY and CDR2 SVGEGT. This CDR3 is built from 15 residues. The CDR3 nucleotides are TGTGCCAGCAGATTCCGGGACAGGACTAACTATGGCTACACCTTC. Residues: CASRFRDRTNYGYTF.

This clonotype showed up many times. The chain couples TRBV29-1 to TRBJ2-1; TRBD1 matches 7 bases. The V segment lost 5 bases and the J segment 5 bases; nucleotides outside the gene matches: 6. Germline values: CDR1 SQVTM, CDR2 ANQGSEA. The CDR3 is made up of 13 amino acids. This chain's CDR3 is CSVQVTGNNEQFF. In DNA form, the CDR3 reads TGCAGCGTTCAAGTGACAGGGAACAATGAGCAGTTCTTC.

The chain is built from TRBV7-2 and TRBJ2-1; D tentatively reads TRBD1 or TRBD2 (5 bases each). The germline gives CDR1 SGHTA, CDR2 FQGNSA. V shed 4 bases and J shed 9 bases, with 10 bases lying between them. This CDR3 comprises 12 residues. The CDR3 is CASSSGGGEQFF. The CDR3 DNA follows: TGTGCCAGCAGCTCTGGGGGTGGTGAGCAGTTCTTC.

This clonotype was found a few times. The chain combines TRBV3-1 with TRBJ1-2; D may be TRBD1 (5 bases). Germline V gene sequence: CDR1 LGHDT, CDR2 YNNKEL (reference sequence). CDR3 length: 16 residues. V shed 0 bases and J shed 3 bases, with 14 bases lying between them. The CDR3 DNA reads as TGTGCCAGCAGCCAAGATTGGGGGGAAGAGGACTATGGCTACACCTTC. Its protein product is CASSQDWGEEDYGYTF. Combining the CDR3 with reference TRBV3-1 and TRBJ1-2 gives the whole variable domain DTAVSQTPKYLVTQMGNDKSIKCEQNLGHDTMYWYKQDSKKFLKIMFSYNNKELIINETVPNRFSPKSPDKAHLNLHINSLELGDSAVYFCASSQDWGEEDYGYTFGSGTRLTVV.

The chain uses TRBV7-8 and TRBJ2-1; weak D call: TRBD2 (5 bases). Germline V CDR1 and CDR2: SGHVS, FQNEAQ. The CDR3 contains 16 residues. Between the trimmed V and J ends, which lost 2 bases and 8 bases, there was a span of 19 bases. Here the CDR3 reads CASSLFLVGVYHEQFF. The CDR3 DNA follows: TGTGCCAGCAGCTTATTTTTGGTGGGAGTCTATCATGAGCAGTTCTTC.

The chain links TRBV6-2 or TRBV6-3 to TRBJ2-1; D gene unclear. The CDR3 loop spans 18 amino acids. Between the trimmed V and J ends, which lost 2 bases and 1 base, there was a span of 18 bases. Germline-derived CDR1 and CDR2 are MNHEY and SVGEGT. For the CDR3, the DNA is TGTGCCAGCAGTTACGAAGTCCTTGTTCGTAGTTCCTACAATGAGCAGTTCTTC. The encoded protein is CASSYEVLVRSSYNEQFF.

This clonotype was picked up many times. The chain has TRBV7-9 and TRBJ1-3; D uncertain. CDR1 and CDR2 (germline): SEHNR, FQNEAQ (reference sequence). This CDR3 region has 10 residues. V was clipped by 6 bases and J by 3 bases, with 0 bases between them. DNA of the CDR3: TGTGCCAGCAGTGGAAACACCATATATTTT. Translated, it gives CASSGNTIYF.

This clonotype was observed a few times. The genes are TRBV6-5 and TRBJ2-5; D may be TRBD1 or TRBD2 (5 bases each). Germline-derived CDR1 and CDR2 are MNHEY and SVGAGI. There are 15 residues in the CDR3. V gave up 1 base and J gave up 6 bases, with 15 bases separating them. CDR3 bases: TGTGCCAGCAGTTACTTCTCGGGGCAGCAAAAGACCCAGTACTTC. Protein product: CASSYFSGQQKTQYF.

This clonotype was picked up a small number of times. The rearrangement joins TRBV15 to TRBJ2-1, with D perhaps matching TRBD1 (6 bases). Trimming left V 5 bases short and J 6 bases short, with 11 bases between. Germline CDR1 LNHNV, CDR2 YYDKDF (reference sequence). The CDR3 length is 13 residues. The CDR3 loop reads CATSGDKFNEQFF. CDR3 sequence (DNA): TGTGCCACCAGCGGGGACAAATTCAATGAGCAGTTCTTC. Full variable domain (missing parts from reference TRBV15 and TRBJ2-1): DAMVIQNPRYQVTQFGKPVTLSCSQTLNHNVMYWYQQKSSQAPKLLFHYYDKDFNNEADTPDNFQSRRPNTSFCFLDIRSPGLGDTAMYLCATSGDKFNEQFFGPGTRLTVL.